A single sample is the source of the 16 T cell receptor beta chains below, sequenced in a study of shared clonotypes between healthy human individuals. Profiled with immunoSEQ multiplex PCR; TCRdb holds only in-frame clones, not every one. There are about 2 million clones in the sample; roughly 95% occur only once, and more than 0.95% lies in the top ten. Naive CD8 cells lacked CD45RO, underwent positive selection for CCR7 and left out terminally differentiated effector memory CD45RA+ cells. Sequenced input: naive CD8+ T cells sorted from blood. Receptor source: a man between 18 and 35 years old in good health.

The V call is TRBV7-9, the J call TRBJ1-1; no clear D. CDR1 and CDR2 from the germline V gene are SEHNR and FQNEAQ (reference sequence). The CDR3 is 15 amino acids. The V end was cut by 1 base, the J end by 5 bases, with 14 bases between. The CDR3 protein is CASSLGELEETEAFF. The CDR3 nucleotides are TGTGCCAGCAGCTTAGGTGAGCTGGAAGAGACTGAAGCTTTCTTT. The variable domain in full, completed from reference TRBV7-9 and TRBJ1-1, reads DTGVSQNPRHKITKRGQNVTFRCDPISEHNRLYWYRQTLGQGPEFLTYFQNEAQLEKSRLLSDRFSAERPKGSFSTLEIQRTEQGDSAMYLCASSLGELEETEAFFGQGTRLTVV.

The V and J genes are TRBV2 and TRBJ1-5; 10 positions agree with TRBD1. This CDR3 is 19 amino acids long. Germline CDR1 SNHLY, CDR2 FYNNEI. Trimming removed 4 bases from V and 0 bases from J; junction bases left unmatched: 12. CDR3 sequence reads: CASSVGMDRGLTSNQPQHF. The CDR3 bases are TGTGCCAGCAGTGTTGGCATGGACAGGGGGTTGACTAGCAATCAGCCCCAGCATTTT.

This rearrangement joins TRBV9 to TRBJ1-1; 9 nucleotides line up with TRBD1. Germline CDR1 SGDLS, CDR2 YYNGEE. Losses at the gene ends were 4 bases for V and 0 bases for J; bases not matched to a gene: 10. The CDR3 contains 17 residues. CDR3 sequence (DNA): TGTGCCAGCAGCCCGGGTACAGGGGGCGAGGTGAACACTGAAGCTTTCTTT. Amino acid sequence: CASSPGTGGEVNTEAFF.

The count of this clone is one. Other DNA sequences from this sample encode an identical CDR3 as well. The chain carries TRBV5-1 and TRBJ1-1; no definite D call. The CDR3 totals 13 residues. Germline-derived CDR1 and CDR2 are SGHRS and YFSETQ. V was trimmed by 0 bases and J by 4 bases, leaving 7 bases between them. The CDR3 DNA reads as TGCGCCAGCAGCTTGGCATTGTCCACTGAAGCTTTCTTT. Its translation is CASSLALSTEAFF. Using reference TRBV5-1 and TRBJ1-1 for the parts outside the CDR3, the full variable domain is KAGVTQTPRYLIKTRGQQVTLSCSPISGHRSVSWYQQTPGQGLQFLFEYFSETQRNKGNFPGRFSGRQFSNSRSEMNVSTLELGDSALYLCASSLALSTEAFFGQGTRLTVV.

The rearrangement uses TRBV15 and TRBJ2-1; D remains ambiguous. This CDR3 comprises 14 residues. Trimming left V 0 bases short and J 5 bases short, with 8 bases between. Germline V lookup: CDR1 LNHNV, CDR2 YYDKDF (reference sequence). The CDR3 sequence: CATSRDRADNEQFF. CDR3 DNA sequence: TGTGCCACCAGCAGAGATAGAGCTGACAATGAGCAGTTCTTC.

The CDR3: CASSPGQGPETQYF. The CDR3, as DNA: TGTGCTAGCTCTCCGGGCCAAGGGCCAGAGACCCAGTACTTC. The chain recombines TRBV12-5 with TRBJ2-5; D call uncertain. Germline CDR1 reads LGHNT; CDR2 reads FRNRAP. Trimming took off 9 bases at V and 4 bases at J, with 18 bases between the two ends. The CDR3 spans 14 residues.

This clone has only a few counts. The same CDR3 is also encoded by other DNA sequences in this sample. The chain is built from TRBV27 and TRBJ2-2; possible D gene TRBD2, 6 bases. The germline V gene has CDR1 MNHEY and CDR2 SMNVEV (reference sequence). This CDR3 region has 14 residues. Between the trimmed V and J ends, which lost 5 bases and 3 bases, there was a span of 10 bases. In nucleotides, the CDR3 is TGTGCCAGCAGTGCGGGACTCCACACCGGGGAGCTGTTTTTT. Translation: CASSAGLHTGELFF.

This clone was detected only a few times. The same CDR3 can be traced to other DNA sequences in this sample. V and J are TRBV7-9 and TRBJ1-1; D not certain. Deletions cut 0 bases from V and 7 bases from J, with 6 bases between. The CDR3 totals 12 residues. Germline V gives CDR1 SEHNR, CDR2 FQNEAQ (reference sequence). CDR3 sequence: CASSLAGGEAFF. CDR3 bases: TGTGCCAGCAGCTTAGCGGGAGGTGAAGCTTTCTTT.

The chain joins TRBV4-3 to TRBJ2-1; D is unclear. The germline CDR1 and CDR2 sequences are LGHNA and YSLEER. V was clipped by 1 base and J by 3 bases, with 10 bases between them. CDR3 length equals 15 residues. CDR3 sequence: CASSQALDLYNEQFF. The DNA of the CDR3 is TGCGCCAGCAGCCAAGCGTTGGACCTCTACAATGAGCAGTTCTTC.

The rearrangement uses TRBV19 and TRBJ2-6, with 9 bases fitting TRBD1. The germline CDR1 and CDR2 sequences are LNHDA and SQIVND (reference sequence). Trimming removed 0 bases from V and 0 bases from J; junction bases left unmatched: 9. This CDR3 is built from 20 residues. In nucleotides, the CDR3 is TGTGCCAGTAGTATAGATGGGGGACAGGGTTGGAGCTCTGGGGCCAACGTCCTGACTTTC. It yields the protein CASSIDGGQGWSSGANVLTF.

The V call is TRBV28, the J call TRBJ2-7; 9 bases are shared with TRBD1. With 4 bases clipped from V and 2 bases from J, the junction kept 6 bases outside the gene matches. The CDR3 is made up of 15 amino acids. CDR1 is MDHEN, CDR2 SYDVKM, per germline. CDR3 DNA sequence: TGTGCCAGCAGTTCCCGGGACAGGGTGACCTACGAGCAGTACTTC. As protein: CASSSRDRVTYEQYF.

Points on this clone: The sample carries other DNA sequences with the same CDR3. The V call is TRBV6-5, the J call TRBJ2-5; the D is unclear. V was trimmed by 0 bases and J by 4 bases, leaving 9 bases between them. The CDR3 consists of 14 residues. Germline V gene lookup returns CDR1 MNHEY and CDR2 SVGAGI. CDR3 loop: CASSYSALGETQYF. The CDR3 DNA reads TGTGCCAGCAGTTACTCTGCGTTGGGAGAGACCCAGTACTTC.

This clone was recorded once. This CDR3 reads CASSLMGEQYF. The CDR3 region has the DNA TGTGCCAGCAGCTTGATGGGTGAGCAGTACTTC. This rearrangement joins TRBV5-4 to TRBJ2-7; D remains ambiguous. V was shortened by 1 base and J by 7 bases, with 6 bases between the two germline ends. Germline V gene sequence: CDR1 SGHNT, CDR2 YYREEE (reference sequence). The CDR3 is made up of 11 amino acids.

This clone showed up just once. V and J are TRBV7-9 and TRBJ2-1; 8 bases align to TRBD1. J lost 9 bases, V lost 7 bases, and 5 bases had no gene match. The CDR3 is 12 amino acids. Germline CDR1 is SEHNR and CDR2 is FQNEAQ (reference sequence). The CDR3 nucleotides are TGTGCCAGCACAGGGGGCTTAGGTGAGCAGTTCTTC. This gives the protein CASTGGLGEQFF.

The CDR3 sequence is CASSAQTGMNTEAFF. DNA of the CDR3: TGTGCCAGCAGCGCGCAGACAGGGATGAACACTGAAGCTTTCTTT. This chain connects TRBV9 to TRBJ1-1, with 7 positions matching TRBD1. Germline V gene data show CDR1 as SGDLS and CDR2 as YYNGEE. This CDR3 comprises 15 residues. V was clipped by 3 bases and J by 0 bases; unmatched bases: 5.

V gene TRBV5-6 combines with J gene TRBJ2-7, with D tentatively TRBD2 (5 bases). Germline V gene data show CDR1 as SGHDT and CDR2 as YYEEEE. This CDR3 has 16 residues. Trimming shortened V by 0 bases and J by 0 bases, and 13 bases separated the two germline ends. The CDR3 sequence: CASSLALAGSSYEQYF. The CDR3 region has the DNA TGTGCCAGCAGCTTGGCACTGGCGGGCAGCTCCTACGAGCAGTACTTC. Full variable domain (outside the CDR3, taken from reference TRBV5-6 and TRBJ2-7): DAGVTQSPTHLIKTRGQQVTLRCSPKSGHDTVSWYQQALGQGPQFIFQYYEEEERQRGNFPDRFSGHQFPNYSSELNVNALLLGDSALYLCASSLALAGSSYEQYFGPGTRLTVT.